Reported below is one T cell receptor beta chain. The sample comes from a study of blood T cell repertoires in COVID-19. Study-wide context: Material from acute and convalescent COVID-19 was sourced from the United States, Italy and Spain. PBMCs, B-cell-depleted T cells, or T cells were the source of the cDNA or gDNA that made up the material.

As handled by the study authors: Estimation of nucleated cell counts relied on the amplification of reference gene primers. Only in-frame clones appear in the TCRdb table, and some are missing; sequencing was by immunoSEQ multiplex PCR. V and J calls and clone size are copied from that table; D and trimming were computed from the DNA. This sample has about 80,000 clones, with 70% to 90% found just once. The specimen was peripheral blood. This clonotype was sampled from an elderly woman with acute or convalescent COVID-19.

CDR3 sequence (DNA): TGCGCCAGCAGCGCGACTAGCGGGGGGTCGAACACCGGGGAGCTGTTTTTT. It specifies CASSATSGGSNTGELFF. The rearrangement links TRBV10-2 to TRBJ2-2; 13 bases fit TRBD2. The germline V gene has CDR1 WSHSY and CDR2 SAAADI. The CDR3 loop spans 17 amino acids. V lost 6 bases to trimming and J lost 0 bases; unmatched junction nucleotides: 4.